The 14 T cell receptor beta chains reported below all come from one sample, sequenced in a study of identical twins. TCRdb re-analysed the 5' RACE reads in MiXCR, keeping a single row per CDR3 protein. Among about 1.7 million distinct CDR3 sequences listed, roughly a third were seen once. Sequenced: cord blood. These receptors came from a newborn girl in good health.

This clonotype has at least ten counts. The rearrangement links TRBV6-5 to TRBJ2-1; D not resolved. There are 16 residues in the CDR3. V was pared by 6 bases and J by 0 bases, with 15 bases between. Germline-derived CDR1 and CDR2 are MNHEY and SVGAGI. In DNA form, the CDR3 reads TGTGCCAGCAGCCCCCGATCGGCGAGCTCCTACAATGAGCAGTTCTTC. Protein product: CASSPRSASSYNEQFF.

The chain has TRBV20-1 and TRBJ1-2; D not resolved. This CDR3 spans 13 amino acids. With 8 bases removed from V and 4 bases from J, the gap between germline ends came to 17 bases. The germline CDR1 and CDR2 sequences are DFQATT and SNEGSKA (reference sequence). This CDR3 reads CSSQSQEAYGYTF. Written as DNA, the CDR3 is TGCAGTTCCCAATCTCAGGAGGCCTATGGCTACACCTTC.

This sequence joins TRBV6-1 and TRBJ2-1; 10 bases line up with TRBD2. Germline CDR1 is MNHNS and CDR2 is SASEGT. V dropped 10 bases and J dropped 2; count of bases not matched to a gene: 11. CDR3 length: 16 residues. The CDR3: CATEPGTSGTYNEQFF. CDR3 DNA sequence: TGTGCCACCGAACCTGGTACTAGCGGGACCTACAATGAGCAGTTCTTC.

In this sample, this clonotype turned up a few times. The chain couples TRBV3-1 to TRBJ2-5; weak D call: TRBD2 (6 bases). V lost 2 bases and J 3 bases, leaving 13 bases between the germline ends. The CDR3 is made up of 15 amino acids. Germline V gives CDR1 LGHDT, CDR2 YNNKEL (reference sequence). The CDR3 spells CASSQLTRYEETQYF. The CDR3 DNA reads as TGTGCCAGCAGCCAACTGACTAGATATGAAGAGACCCAGTACTTC.

This clonotype appeared a few times. The chain employs TRBV3-1 and TRBJ2-3, with TRBD2 matching 11 bases. After removal of 4 bases from V and 4 bases from J, the junction contained 16 bases not matched to a gene. Germline V lookup: CDR1 LGHDT, CDR2 YNNKEL (reference sequence). The CDR3 sequence is 19 residues long. Here the CDR3 DNA reads TGTGCCAGCAGCCTCAAAGGAGGGACTAGCGGCCGGATCGCAGATACGCAGTATTTT. Protein product: CASSLKGGTSGRIADTQYF.

The chain combines TRBV27 with TRBJ1-4; D is unresolved. The V gene's germline CDR1 is MNHEY and CDR2 SMNVEV (reference sequence). The length of the CDR3 is 13 residues. The V end was cut by 4 bases, the J end by 8 bases, with 11 bases between. For the CDR3, the DNA is TGTGCCAGCAGTTGGTCGGCCGGAGAAAAACTGTTTTTT. Residues: CASSWSAGEKLFF.

Details on this clonotype: This probably arose from a read error, given a far larger clone one base away. The V gene is TRBV7-2, the J gene TRBJ2-3; tentatively, D is TRBD2 (6 bases). CDR3 length: 15 amino acids. CDR1 is SGHTA, CDR2 FQGNSA, per germline. DNA for the CDR3: TGTGCCAACAGCTTAGTTGCGGGGAGCACAGATACGCAGTATTTT. Translating gives CANSLVAGSTDTQYF.

This clonotype occurred a few times. The chain couples TRBV2 to TRBJ2-4; no reliable D call. TRBJ2-5 matches the DNA end more closely, so the J call is doubtful. CDR3 length equals 14 residues. From germline, CDR1 is SNHLY and CDR2 FYNNEI. CDR3 residues: CASSDGRSQETQYF. In DNA, the CDR3 is TGTGCCAGCAGTGACGGCCGGAGCCAAGAGACCCAGTACTTC.

A remark on this clonotype: Relative to the germline gene, one junction end is altered; a read error may explain this. CDR3 residues: CASSFLAGVNNEQFF. CDR3 nucleotides: TGTGCCAGCAGCTTCCTAGCGGGAGTTAACAATGAACAGTTCTTC. The chain has TRBV5-6 and TRBJ2-1, with TRBD2 identical over 10 bases. The CDR3 covers 15 residues. The germline V gene has CDR1 SGHDT and CDR2 YYEEEE. Together with reference TRBV5-6 and TRBJ2-1, the CDR3 gives the full variable domain: DAGVTQSPTHLIKTRGQQVTLRCSPKSGHDTVSWYQQALGQGPQFIFQYYEEEERQRGNFPDRFSGHQFPNYSSELNVNALLLGDSALYLCASSFLAGVNNEQFFGPGTRLTVL.

The chain combines TRBV6-6 with TRBJ2-1; D unresolved. The CDR3 length is 17 residues. Trimming stripped 4 bases from V and 3 bases from J, with 19 bases between. CDR1 MNHNY and CDR2 SVGAGI come from the germline V gene (reference sequence). CDR3 in DNA: TGTGCCAGCAGTTCTCCAGTGGTTGGCATCATCTACAATGAGCAGTTCTTC. Its translation: CASSSPVVGIIYNEQFF.

This chain connects TRBV20-1 to TRBJ2-1, with D possibly being TRBD1 or TRBD2 (5 bases each). This CDR3 contains 14 residues. V lost 4 bases to trimming and J lost 0 bases, with 10 bases between them. Per the germline V gene, CDR1 is DFQATT and CDR2 is SNEGSKA (reference sequence). The CDR3 sequence is CSATGASSYNEQFF. The CDR3 nucleotides read TGCAGTGCTACCGGGGCCAGCTCCTACAATGAGCAGTTCTTC.

In this sample, this clonotype turned up a few times. This sequence joins TRBV5-1 and TRBJ1-1, with TRBD1 identical over 8 bases. This CDR3 is 16 amino acids long. The trim removed 3 bases at V and 4 bases at J, leaving 11 bases unmatched. The V gene's germline CDR1 is SGHRS and CDR2 YFSETQ. CDR3 sequence: CASSWIAGQGATEAFF. The CDR3 DNA sequence: TGCGCCAGCAGCTGGATCGCCGGACAGGGAGCCACTGAAGCTTTCTTT. The variable domain in full, with the rest retrieved from reference TRBV5-1 and TRBJ1-1, is KAGVTQTPRYLIKTRGQQVTLSCSPISGHRSVSWYQQTPGQGLQFLFEYFSETQRNKGNFPGRFSGRQFSNSRSEMNVSTLELGDSALYLCASSWIAGQGATEAFFGQGTRLTVV.

A few counts support this clonotype. The genes are TRBV11-2 and TRBJ2-5; 12 bases fit TRBD2. The ends lost 3 bases at V and 2 bases at J; junction bases unmatched: 1. The CDR3 covers 15 residues. CDR1 and CDR2 from the germline V gene are SGHAT and FQNNGV. CDR3 DNA: TGTGCCAGCAGCTTCACTAGCGGGGGGCAAGAGACCCAGTACTTC. Its translation: CASSFTSGGQETQYF.

V usage is TRBV20-1 and J usage is TRBJ2-6, with TRBD2 matching 7 bases. Germline CDR1 and CDR2: DFQATT and SNEGSKA (reference sequence). The CDR3 is 18 residues long. V was pared by 1 base and J by 5 bases, with 14 bases of the junction left unmatched. The CDR3 region is CSARVSGGSYLRANVLTF. CDR3 sequence (DNA): TGCAGTGCTAGAGTTTCGGGCGGGAGCTATCTGAGGGCCAACGTCCTGACTTTC.